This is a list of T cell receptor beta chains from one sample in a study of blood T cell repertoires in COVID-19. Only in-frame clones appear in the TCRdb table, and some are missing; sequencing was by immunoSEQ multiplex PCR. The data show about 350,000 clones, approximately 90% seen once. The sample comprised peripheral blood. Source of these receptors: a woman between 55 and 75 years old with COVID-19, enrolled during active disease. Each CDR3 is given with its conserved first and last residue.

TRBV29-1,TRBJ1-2,CSVEPTDYGYTF
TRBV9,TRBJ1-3,CASSPFLRGSGNTIYF
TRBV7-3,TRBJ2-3,CASSTSRDTQYF
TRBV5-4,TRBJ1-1,CASSLAVNTEAFF
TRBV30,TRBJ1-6,CACRWAGLNSPLHF
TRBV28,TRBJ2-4,CASSLFAGAASAKNIQYF
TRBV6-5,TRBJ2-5,CASSYSFRVETQYF
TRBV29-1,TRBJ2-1,CSVVAGQGYGEQFF
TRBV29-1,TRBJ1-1,CSVGGQGAVNTEAFF
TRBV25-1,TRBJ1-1,CASSESPPGPNTEAFF
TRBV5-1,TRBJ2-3,CASSSPPGTGGLDTQYF
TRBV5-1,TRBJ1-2,CASKHAGTGGNYGYTF
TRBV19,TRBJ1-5,CASSIQQGRNQPQHF
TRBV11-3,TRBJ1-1,CASSPTGANTEAFF
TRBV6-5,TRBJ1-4,CASDRQGANEKLFF
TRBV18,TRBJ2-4,CASSPPVLAGGKNIQYF
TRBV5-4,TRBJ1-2,CASTLRGQGRWYGYTF
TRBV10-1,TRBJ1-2,CASSDSGTPSNYGYTF
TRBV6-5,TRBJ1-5,CASSLNRGPGPQHF
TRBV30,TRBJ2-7,CAWSVRGQVGAWMYF
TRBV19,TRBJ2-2,CASRTPSGGAGELFF
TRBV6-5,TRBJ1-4,CASSSRGINEKLFF
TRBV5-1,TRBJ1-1,CAGDSLNTEAFF
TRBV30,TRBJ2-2,CASQDMNTGELFF
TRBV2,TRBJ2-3,CASSGDRGSTDTQYF
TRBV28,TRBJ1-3,CASSTGGTGNTIYF
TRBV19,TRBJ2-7,CASSSGYEQYF
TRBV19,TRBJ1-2,CASSMEWTGGFGYTF
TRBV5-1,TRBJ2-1,CASSLTSGGLNEQFF
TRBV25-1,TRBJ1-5,CASSDGYQPQHF
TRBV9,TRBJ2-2,CASSVGTSAGTGELFF
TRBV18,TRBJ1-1,CASSPGQNTEAFF
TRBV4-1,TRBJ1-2,CASSQADRNYGYTF
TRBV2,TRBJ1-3,CASIPSSSGNTIYF
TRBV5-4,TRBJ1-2,CASGQSPGYTF
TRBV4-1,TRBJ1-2,CASSQGTGFRFGYTF
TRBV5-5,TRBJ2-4,CASSYGGGGAALQYF